The 18 T cell receptor beta chains in this list originate from one sample, sequenced in a study of T-cell memory formation after mild COVID-19 (dated by TCRdb to the early 2020s). Library construction relied on 5' RACE. TCRdb shows the sequencer as Illumina NovaSeq 6000. TCRdb passed the public sequencing reads through fastp at Q25 and MiXCR, retaining productive beta sequences. Under each unique CDR3 protein, matching rows form one entry showing the most common genes and DNA. This sample gives 140,000 or so distinct CDR3 sequences in total; 6% to 6.5% of them show up just once. In total, the top ten clones hold approximately 2.2% of the sample. The sample consisted of PBMCs or a T cell subset sorted from them (not recorded which). All receptors come from an adult woman who had mild COVID-19 (a few samples of this study predate the infection). The sample titles of this study are shuffled in the database, so cell type and time point are left out; the donor was told from shared clones.

This clonotype was observed many times. The J gene is TRBJ2-1, the V gene TRBV20-1; 10 nucleotides align to TRBD2. The V segment lost 6 bases and the J segment 5 bases; nucleotides outside the gene matches: 7. CDR1 and CDR2 (germline): DFQATT, SNEGSKA (reference sequence). The CDR3 has 14 amino acids. The CDR3 loop is CSANSGRRNNEQFF. CDR3 nucleotides: TGCAGTGCCAATAGCGGGAGGAGAAACAATGAGCAGTTCTTC.

The V and J genes are TRBV19 and TRBJ2-7, with unresolved D. With 4 bases removed from V and 3 bases from J, the gap between germline ends came to 10 bases. Germline CDR1 is LNHDA and CDR2 is SQIVND (reference sequence). There are 13 residues in the CDR3. CDR3 nucleotide sequence: TGTGCCAGTAGTACTACAGCATACTACGAGCAGTACTTC. Translation gives CASSTTAYYEQYF.

The chain carries TRBV11-2 and TRBJ2-1; 8 bases line up with TRBD2. Germline V gene lookup returns CDR1 SGHAT and CDR2 FQNNGV. The junction had 17 bases not matched to a gene; V was cut back by 5 bases and J by 2 bases. The CDR3 loop spans 19 amino acids. This chain's CDR3 is CASSPLLLGTSRPYNEQFF. The CDR3 DNA follows: TGTGCCAGCAGCCCACTATTATTGGGGACTAGTCGGCCCTACAATGAGCAGTTCTTC.

This clonotype has a count of ten or more. This chain connects TRBV5-1 to TRBJ2-1, with 8 bases matching TRBD1. Looked up from germline, CDR1 is SGHRS and CDR2 is YFSETQ. This CDR3 has 14 residues. Trimming at V came to 0 bases and at J to 7 bases, leaving 3 bases not matched to a gene. CDR3 amino acids: CASSLGTGPNEQFF. Written as DNA, the CDR3 is TGCGCCAGCAGCTTGGGGACAGGGCCGAATGAGCAGTTCTTC. The complete variable domain, with remaining parts taken from reference TRBV5-1 and TRBJ2-1, reads KAGVTQTPRYLIKTRGQQVTLSCSPISGHRSVSWYQQTPGQGLQFLFEYFSETQRNKGNFPGRFSGRQFSNSRSEMNVSTLELGDSALYLCASSLGTGPNEQFFGPGTRLTVL.

This clonotype has a handful of counts. The V and J genes are TRBV5-1 and TRBJ1-1; 11 bases line up with TRBD1. Germline V lookup: CDR1 SGHRS, CDR2 YFSETQ. The CDR3 consists of 16 residues. J gave up 4 bases and V 2 bases, and 7 bases lay outside the gene matches. The DNA for the CDR3 is TGCGCCAGCAGCTTAGGACAGGGGGCCACCGGCACTGAAGCTTTCTTT. The encoded protein is CASSLGQGATGTEAFF. The variable domain in full, with the rest retrieved from reference TRBV5-1 and TRBJ1-1, is KAGVTQTPRYLIKTRGQQVTLSCSPISGHRSVSWYQQTPGQGLQFLFEYFSETQRNKGNFPGRFSGRQFSNSRSEMNVSTLELGDSALYLCASSLGQGATGTEAFFGQGTRLTVV.

This clonotype was counted at least ten times. The chain's CDR3 is CASSLQAGVVITEAFF. The CDR3 DNA follows: TGTGCCAGCAGCTTGCAGGCAGGGGTTGTTATCACTGAAGCTTTCTTT. The chain is built from TRBV11-2 and TRBJ1-1; tentative D call: TRBD1 (6 bases). The CDR3 is 16 amino acids. Germline CDR1 is SGHAT and CDR2 is FQNNGV. The V gene lost 3 bases and the J gene lost 4 bases, with 18 bases spanning the gap.

This clonotype was detected many times. Here the CDR3 reads CSAARTYANYGYTF. The CDR3 DNA sequence: TGCAGTGCTGCCCGGACCTACGCTAACTATGGCTACACCTTC. The chain is built from TRBV20-1 and TRBJ1-2, with unresolved D. The CDR3 contains 14 residues. Trimming removed 5 bases from V and 0 bases from J, with 13 bases in between. The V gene's germline CDR1 is DFQATT and CDR2 SNEGSKA (reference sequence).

This clonotype was seen ten or more times. This rearrangement joins TRBV30 to TRBJ2-5; TRBD2 matches 7 bases. Losses at the gene ends were 2 bases for V and 4 bases for J; bases not matched to a gene: 19. CDR3 length: 18 residues. Per the germline V gene, CDR1 is GTSNPN and CDR2 is SVGIG (reference sequence). The CDR3 region has the DNA TGTGCCTGGAGTTTTGGCTCGGGCGGGAGTTTTAAGGGAGAGACCCAGTACTTC. As protein: CAWSFGSGGSFKGETQYF.

This clonotype was seen a handful of times. The chain's CDR3 is CASTKRQNTYNEQFF. CDR3 DNA: TGTGCCAGTACCAAACGGCAGAATACCTACAATGAGCAGTTCTTC. The chain is built from TRBV19 and TRBJ2-1; D remains ambiguous. CDR3 length equals 15 residues. Trimming took 7 bases from V and 2 from J, leaving 15 bases between them. Germline V gene sequence: CDR1 LNHDA, CDR2 SQIVND (reference sequence).

This sequence joins TRBV25-1 and TRBJ2-3, with D tentatively TRBD1 (5 bases). This CDR3 is built from 13 residues. V lost 5 bases, J lost 3 bases, and 9 bases lay in between. Germline V gives CDR1 MGHDK, CDR2 SYGVNS. The CDR3 nucleotides are TGTGCCAGCAGTTGGGGCCTGACAGATACGCAGTATTTT. It translates to CASSWGLTDTQYF.

This clonotype was observed many times. The chain links TRBV12-3 or TRBV12-4 to TRBJ2-4; TRBD2 aligns across 11 bases. This CDR3 region has 17 residues. Germline trimming cut 4 bases from V and 2 bases from J; bases unmatched to any gene: 7. This CDR3 reads CASSYGLAGMTKNIQYF. The CDR3 DNA reads TGTGCCAGCAGTTATGGACTAGCGGGTATGACCAAAAACATTCAGTACTTC.

This clonotype was recorded many times. The rearrangement joins TRBV12-3 or TRBV12-4 to TRBJ2-2; D may correspond to TRBD1 or TRBD2 (6 bases each). The V and J ends lost 11 bases and 4 bases respectively, with 17 bases between them. The CDR3 runs to 14 residues. The CDR3 sequence: CAWGATGFTGELFF. CDR3 DNA sequence: TGTGCCTGGGGGGCGACAGGTTTCACCGGGGAGCTGTTTTTT.

This clonotype was seen many times. The chain joins TRBV18 to TRBJ2-5; no reliable D call. The ends were cut back, 3 bases at V and 5 bases at J, with 10 bases in the middle. The V gene's germline CDR1 is KGHSH and CDR2 LQKENI. The CDR3 length is 13 residues. The CDR3 region has the DNA TGTGCCAGCTCACCTCGCCAGTCGGAGACCCAGTACTTC. Residues: CASSPRQSETQYF. Supplemented by reference TRBV18 and TRBJ2-5, the full variable domain reads NAGVMQNPRHLVRRRGQEARLRCSPMKGHSHVYWYRQLPEEGLKFMVYLQKENIIDESGMPKERFSAEFPKEGPSILRIQQVVRGDSAAYFCASSPRQSETQYFGPGTRLLVL.

The chain couples TRBV12-3 or TRBV12-4 to TRBJ1-5, with 7 bases matching TRBD1. V shed 6 bases, J shed 2 bases, and the junction held 7 bases outside the gene matches. This CDR3 region has 15 residues. The CDR3 loop is CASSHRGMRNQPQHF. In DNA, the CDR3 is TGTGCCAGCAGCCACAGGGGTATGCGCAATCAGCCCCAGCATTTT.

A few counts support this clonotype. This chain connects TRBV12-3 or TRBV12-4 to TRBJ1-1; a weak D match, TRBD1 (5 bases). Trimming left V 2 bases short and J 8 bases short, with 15 bases between. The CDR3 is made up of 14 amino acids. In DNA form, the CDR3 reads TGTGCCAGCAGTTTAAGGGCAGCTGGGGCCGAAGCTTTCTTT. Translated: CASSLRAAGAEAFF.

The sample holds a few counts of this clonotype. The CDR3 coding sequence is TGTGCCAGCAGGGAAACCGGGACGCGGGCCAACGTCCTGACTTTC. Its protein is CASRETGTRANVLTF. The gene calls are TRBV7-2 and TRBJ2-6; D may match TRBD1 or TRBD2 (5 bases each). Looked up from germline, CDR1 is SGHTA and CDR2 is FQGNSA. Trimming removed 6 bases from V and 5 bases from J, with 14 bases in between. This CDR3 spans 15 amino acids.

The table lists this clonotype with many counts. V usage is TRBV27 and J usage is TRBJ2-1; no definite D call. Between the trimmed V and J ends, which lost 5 bases and 0 bases, there was a span of 17 bases. The CDR3 is 17 amino acids. Germline V lookup: CDR1 MNHEY, CDR2 SMNVEV (reference sequence). The CDR3 DNA is TGTGCCAGCAGTCCCCGACTCCGACACAGCTCCTACAATGAGCAGTTCTTC. As protein: CASSPRLRHSSYNEQFF.

This clonotype was counted ten times or more. V and J are TRBV7-9 and TRBJ2-1; 13 bases line up with TRBD2. The germline CDR1 and CDR2 sequences are SEHNR and FQNEAQ (reference sequence). V lost 4 bases to trimming and J lost 4 bases; unmatched junction nucleotides: 10. The CDR3 totals 18 residues. CDR3 sequence reads: CASSSKQGLAGSYNEQFF. CDR3 DNA sequence: TGTGCCAGCAGCTCGAAGCAGGGACTAGCGGGGTCGTACAATGAGCAGTTCTTC.